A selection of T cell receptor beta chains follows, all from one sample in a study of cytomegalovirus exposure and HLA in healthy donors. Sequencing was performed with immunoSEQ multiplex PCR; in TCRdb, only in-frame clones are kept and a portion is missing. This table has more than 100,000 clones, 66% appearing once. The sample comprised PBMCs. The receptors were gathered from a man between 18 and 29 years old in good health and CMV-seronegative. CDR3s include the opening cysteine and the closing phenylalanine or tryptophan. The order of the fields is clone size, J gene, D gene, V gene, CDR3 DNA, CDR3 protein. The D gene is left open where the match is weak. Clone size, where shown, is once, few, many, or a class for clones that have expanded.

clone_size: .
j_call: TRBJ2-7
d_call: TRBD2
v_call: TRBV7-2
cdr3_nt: TGTGCCAGCAGCCTGGGACTAGCGGGAGGTCGAGAGCAGTACTTC
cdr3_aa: CASSLGLAGGREQYF

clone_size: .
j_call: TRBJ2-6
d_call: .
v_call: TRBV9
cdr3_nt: TGTGCCAGCAGCGTAGGTCAGGGGCTAGGGGCCAACGTCCTGACTTTC
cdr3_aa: CASSVGQGLGANVLTF

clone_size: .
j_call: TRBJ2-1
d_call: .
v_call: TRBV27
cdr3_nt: TGTGCCAGCAGTTTCGGGGATGAGCAGTTCTTC
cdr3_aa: CASSFGDEQFF

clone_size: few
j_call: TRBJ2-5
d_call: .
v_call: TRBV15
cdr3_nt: TGTGCCACCAGCAGAGATCCCAACAGGCGAGAGACCCAGTACTTC
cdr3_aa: CATSRDPNRRETQYF

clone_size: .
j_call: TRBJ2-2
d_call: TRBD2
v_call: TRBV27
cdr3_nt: TGTGCCAGCAGTTTAGGGACTAGCGGGGTCGGGGAGCTGTTTTTT
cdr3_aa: CASSLGTSGVGELFF

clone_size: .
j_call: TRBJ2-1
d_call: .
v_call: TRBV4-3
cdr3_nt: TGCGCCAGCAGCCAAGAACAACTAGCCTACAATGAGCAGTTCTTC
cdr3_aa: CASSQEQLAYNEQFF

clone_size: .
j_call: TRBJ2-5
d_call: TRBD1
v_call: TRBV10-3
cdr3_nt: TGTGCCATCAGAAACACAGGGGGCCAAGAGACCCAGTACTTC
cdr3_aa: CAIRNTGGQETQYF

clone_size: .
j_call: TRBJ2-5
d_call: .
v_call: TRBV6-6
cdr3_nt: TGTGCCAGCAGTCGACTAGAAGAGACCCAGTACTTC
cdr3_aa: CASSRLEETQYF

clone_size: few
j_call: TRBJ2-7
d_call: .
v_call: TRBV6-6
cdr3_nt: TGTGCCAGCAGTTTCCCAGTGATCAACGAGCAGTACTTC
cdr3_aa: CASSFPVINEQYF

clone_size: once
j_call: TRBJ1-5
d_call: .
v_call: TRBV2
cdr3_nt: TGTGCCAGCAGTGAAGATGGAGGGCAGCCCCAGCATTTT
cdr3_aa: CASSEDGGQPQHF

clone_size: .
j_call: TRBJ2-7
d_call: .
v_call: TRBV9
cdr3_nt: TGTGCCAGCAGCTCAGGGGCACTAAGCTCCTACGAGCAGTACTTC
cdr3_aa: CASSSGALSSYEQYF

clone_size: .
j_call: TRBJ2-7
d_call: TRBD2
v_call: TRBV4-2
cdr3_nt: TGTGCCAGCAGCCAAGAAGCGGGAGTGGTAACCTACGAGCAGTACTTC
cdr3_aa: CASSQEAGVVTYEQYF

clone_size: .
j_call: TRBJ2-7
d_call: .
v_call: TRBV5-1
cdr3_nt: TGCGCCAGCAGCCTTGCTACTACAGGGTTGAGCGCCTACGAGCAGTACTTC
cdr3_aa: CASSLATTGLSAYEQYF

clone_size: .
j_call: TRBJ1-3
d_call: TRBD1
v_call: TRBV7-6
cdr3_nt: TGTGCCAGCAGCCTGACGCCGGGACAGGGAAACACCATATATTTT
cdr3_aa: CASSLTPGQGNTIYF

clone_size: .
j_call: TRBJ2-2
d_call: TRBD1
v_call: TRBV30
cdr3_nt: TGTGCCTGGAGTGTCAGGGGGCTTCTTAGTGGGGAGCTGTTTTTT
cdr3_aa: CAWSVRGLLSGELFF

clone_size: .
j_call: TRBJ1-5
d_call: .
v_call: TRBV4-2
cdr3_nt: TGTGCCAGCAGCCAAGATACAGTAAATAGCAATCAGCCCCAGCATTTT
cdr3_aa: CASSQDTVNSNQPQHF

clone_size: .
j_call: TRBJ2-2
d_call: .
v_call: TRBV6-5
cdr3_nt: TGTGCCAGCAGTTACCTGGCGACAGTTAACACCGGGGAGCTGTTTTTT
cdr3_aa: CASSYLATVNTGELFF

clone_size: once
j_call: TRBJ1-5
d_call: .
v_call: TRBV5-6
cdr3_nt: TGTGCCAGCAGCTTGTCCGCCAGCGTCAATCAGCCCCAGCATTTT
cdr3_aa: CASSLSASVNQPQHF

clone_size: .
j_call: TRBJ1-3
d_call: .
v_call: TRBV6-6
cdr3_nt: TGTGCCACCGTCAGGGGTACTGGAAACACCATATATTTT
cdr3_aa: CATVRGTGNTIYF

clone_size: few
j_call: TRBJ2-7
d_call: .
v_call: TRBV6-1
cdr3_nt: TGTGCCAGCACCAAAGAAGGGGGACCCTCCTACGAGCAGTACTTC
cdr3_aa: CASTKEGGPSYEQYF

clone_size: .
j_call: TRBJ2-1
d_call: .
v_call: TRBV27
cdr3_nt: TGTGCCAGCAGTTTATCGTTGATGCAGGTGTACAATGAGCAGTTCTTC
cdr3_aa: CASSLSLMQVYNEQFF

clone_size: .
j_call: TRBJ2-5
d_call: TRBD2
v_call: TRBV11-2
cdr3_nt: TGTGCCACCTCCACCCTAGCGGGGGGGATGGAGACCCAGTACTTC
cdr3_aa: CATSTLAGGMETQYF

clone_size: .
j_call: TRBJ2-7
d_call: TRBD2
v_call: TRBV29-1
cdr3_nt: TGCAGCGTTGCGACTCCTAGACTAGCGGGAGGACCCTCGGGCTCCTACGAGCAGTACTTC
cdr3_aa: CSVATPRLAGGPSGSYEQYF

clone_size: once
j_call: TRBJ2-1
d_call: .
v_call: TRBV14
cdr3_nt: TGTGCCAGCAGCCAAGATCCCTTTAAGCAGTTCTTC
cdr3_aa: CASSQDPFKQFF

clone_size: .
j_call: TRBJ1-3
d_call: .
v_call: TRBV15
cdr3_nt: TGTGCCACCAGCGGTTACAGGGCTGAAGGAAACACCATATATTTT
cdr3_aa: CATSGYRAEGNTIYF

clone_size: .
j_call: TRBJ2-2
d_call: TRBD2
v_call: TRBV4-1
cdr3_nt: TGCGCCAGCAGCCAACTTATAGGGACTAGCGGGGGAAACACCGGGGAGCTGTTTTTT
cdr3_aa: CASSQLIGTSGGNTGELFF

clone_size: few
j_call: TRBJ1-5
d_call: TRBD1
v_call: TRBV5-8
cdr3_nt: TGTGCCAGCGCCCGGATGGACAGGGGAATTAATCAGCCCCAGCATTTT
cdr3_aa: CASARMDRGINQPQHF

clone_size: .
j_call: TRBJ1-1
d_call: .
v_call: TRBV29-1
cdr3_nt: TGCAGCGTTGGCGGGGTTCGGGGCACTGAAGCTTTCTTT
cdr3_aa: CSVGGVRGTEAFF

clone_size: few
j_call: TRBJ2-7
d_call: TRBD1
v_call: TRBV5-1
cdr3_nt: TGCGCCAGCAGCCCCCGGAGGGGACAGGGGGCAAGCGAGCAGTACTTC
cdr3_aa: CASSPRRGQGASEQYF

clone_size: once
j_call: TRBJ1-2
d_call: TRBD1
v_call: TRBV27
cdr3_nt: TGTGCCAGCAGGAAGACAGGGACCATTGGCTACACCTTC
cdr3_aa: CASRKTGTIGYTF

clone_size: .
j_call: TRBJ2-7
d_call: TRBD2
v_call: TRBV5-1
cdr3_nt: TGCGCCAGCAGCGGAAGGACAGGGGTTTTTCGGACTAGCGGGATTCCCGAGCAGTACTTC
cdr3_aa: CASSGRTGVFRTSGIPEQYF

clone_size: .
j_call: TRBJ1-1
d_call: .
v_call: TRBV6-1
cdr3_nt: TGTGCCAGCGTTTACAGTATCAACACTGAAGCTTTCTTT
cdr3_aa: CASVYSINTEAFF

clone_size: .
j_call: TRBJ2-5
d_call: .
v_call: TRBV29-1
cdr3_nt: TGCAGCGTTGAATCCCCCGGTGAGACCCAGTACTTC
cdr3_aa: CSVESPGETQYF

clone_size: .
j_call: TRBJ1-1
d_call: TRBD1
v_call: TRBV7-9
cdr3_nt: TGTGCCAGCAGCCCCCACGGACAGGGGGTGGACACTGAAGCTTTCTTT
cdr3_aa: CASSPHGQGVDTEAFF

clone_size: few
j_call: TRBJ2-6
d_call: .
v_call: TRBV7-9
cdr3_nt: TGTGCCAGCAGCCAAGAGGGGGCTGGGGCCAACGTCCTGACTTTC
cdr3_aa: CASSQEGAGANVLTF

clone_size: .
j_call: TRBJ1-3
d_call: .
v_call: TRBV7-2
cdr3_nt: TGTGCCAGCAGCTTGATACACGGAAACACCATATATTTT
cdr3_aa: CASSLIHGNTIYF

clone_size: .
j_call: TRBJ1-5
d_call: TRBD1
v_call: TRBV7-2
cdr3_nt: TGTGCCAGCAGCTATGCAGGGGGGAGCAATCAGCCCCAGCATTTT
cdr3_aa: CASSYAGGSNQPQHF

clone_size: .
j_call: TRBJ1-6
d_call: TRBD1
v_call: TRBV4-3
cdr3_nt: TGCGCCAGCAGCCAGAATTTGGACAGGGGAAGAAATTCACCCCTCCACTTT
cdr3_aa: CASSQNLDRGRNSPLHF

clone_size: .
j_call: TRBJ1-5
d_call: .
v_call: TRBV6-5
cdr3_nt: TGTGCCAGCAGTGAAACAGGGCTCTATCAGCCCCAGCATTTT
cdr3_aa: CASSETGLYQPQHF

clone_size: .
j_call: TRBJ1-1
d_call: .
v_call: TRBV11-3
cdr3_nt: TGTGCCAGCAGCTTCGGAGGCGGGAACACTGAAGCTTTCTTT
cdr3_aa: CASSFGGGNTEAFF

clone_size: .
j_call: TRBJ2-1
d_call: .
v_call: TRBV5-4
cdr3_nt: TGTGCCAGCAGCTTCCCGAGCTCCTACAATGAGCAGTTCTTC
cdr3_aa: CASSFPSSYNEQFF

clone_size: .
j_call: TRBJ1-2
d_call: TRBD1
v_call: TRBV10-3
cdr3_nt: TGTGCCATCAGAATAACAGGGGATGATGGCTACACCTTC
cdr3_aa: CAIRITGDDGYTF

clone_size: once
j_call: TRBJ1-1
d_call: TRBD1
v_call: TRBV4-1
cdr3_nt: TGCGCCAGCAGCCAAATTGGGGGACAGCTGGGATTCGCTTTCTTT
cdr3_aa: CASSQIGGQLGFAFF

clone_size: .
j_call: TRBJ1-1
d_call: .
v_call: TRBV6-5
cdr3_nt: TGTGCCAGCAGTTCCCCAGGGAACACTGAAGCTTTCTTT
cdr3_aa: CASSSPGNTEAFF

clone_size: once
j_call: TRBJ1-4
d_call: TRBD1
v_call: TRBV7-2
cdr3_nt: TGTGCCAGCAGCTTAGTACGTGGGACAGGGAGAGGGAAACTGTTTTTT
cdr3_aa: CASSLVRGTGRGKLFF